This TCR beta chain was obtained from a study of blood T cell repertoires in COVID-19. Study-level background: Acute and convalescent COVID-19 samples came from the United States, Italy and Spain.

In the original workflow: Estimated nucleated cell counts came from reference gene primer amplification. Here immunoSEQ multiplex PCR was the method, and the copy in TCRdb shows in-frame clones only, minus some. That table supplies the V and J calls and clone size; D and trimming were determined from the DNA. The sample lists under 75,000 clones, approximately 72% seen once, with around 5.1% in the top ten. The germline V gene encodes CDR1 SGDLS and CDR2 YYNGEE. J was trimmed by 6 bases and V by 4 bases; bases with no gene match: 6. The CDR3 length is 13 residues. J is TRBJ1-2 and V is TRBV9, with 7 bases lining up with TRBD1. Sequencing was carried out using peripheral blood. The source is a woman in her 70s with COVID-19, enrolled during active disease. DNA for the CDR3: TGTGCCAGCAGCCTAGGGACAGTGGATGGCTACACCTTC. Its protein product is CASSLGTVDGYTF.